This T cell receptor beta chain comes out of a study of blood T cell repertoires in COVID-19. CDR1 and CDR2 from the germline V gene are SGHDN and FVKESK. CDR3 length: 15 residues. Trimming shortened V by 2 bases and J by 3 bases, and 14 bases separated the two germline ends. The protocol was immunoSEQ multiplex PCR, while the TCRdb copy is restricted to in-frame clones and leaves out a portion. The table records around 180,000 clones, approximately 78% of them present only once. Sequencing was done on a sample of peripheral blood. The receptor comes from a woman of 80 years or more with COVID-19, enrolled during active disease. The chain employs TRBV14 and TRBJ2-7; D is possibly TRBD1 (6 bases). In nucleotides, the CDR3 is TGTGCCAGCAGCCAAACCCAGGCAGGGGACTACGAGCAGTACTTC. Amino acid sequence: CASSQTQAGDYEQYF.